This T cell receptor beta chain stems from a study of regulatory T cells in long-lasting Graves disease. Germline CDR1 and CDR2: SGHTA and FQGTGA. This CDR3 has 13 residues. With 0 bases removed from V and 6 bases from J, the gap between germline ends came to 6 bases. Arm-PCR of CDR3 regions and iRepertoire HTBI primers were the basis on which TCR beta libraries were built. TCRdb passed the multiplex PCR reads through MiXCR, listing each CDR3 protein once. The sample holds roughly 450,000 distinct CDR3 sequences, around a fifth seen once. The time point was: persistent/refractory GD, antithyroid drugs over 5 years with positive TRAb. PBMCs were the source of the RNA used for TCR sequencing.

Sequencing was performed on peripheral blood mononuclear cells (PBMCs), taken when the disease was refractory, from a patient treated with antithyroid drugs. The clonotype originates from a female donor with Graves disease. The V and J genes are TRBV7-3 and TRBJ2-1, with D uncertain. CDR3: CASSLTQINEQFF. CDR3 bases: TGTGCCAGCAGCTTAACACAGATCAATGAGCAGTTCTTC.